These T cell receptor beta chains were read from a single sample in a study of cytomegalovirus exposure and HLA in healthy donors. Assay used: immunoSEQ multiplex PCR; TCRdb lists only in-frame clones, some missing. The sample consists of over 100,000 clones, less than 70% of them appearing once. Specimen: PBMCs. Receptors originate from a woman aged 25 to 39 in good health and CMV-seronegative. CDR3s include the opening cysteine and the closing phenylalanine or tryptophan. The order of the fields is clone size, V gene, D gene, J gene, CDR3 protein, CDR3 DNA. A D gene is named only where the DNA matches it firmly. The size entry is marked missing in some rows and otherwise reads once, few, many or a size class.

.	TRBV5-8	.	TRBJ2-7	CASSLEFSEQYF	TGTGCCAGCAGCTTGGAGTTCAGCGAGCAGTACTTC
.	TRBV15	.	TRBJ2-2	CATSNRGSRTGELFF	TGTGCCACCAGTAATAGGGGGAGTAGGACCGGGGAGCTGTTTTTT
.	TRBV28	TRBD2	TRBJ2-7	CASSSMTSGRRHEQYF	TGTGCCAGCAGTTCAATGACTAGCGGAAGGCGGCACGAGCAGTACTTC
.	TRBV4-3	TRBD2	TRBJ2-2	CASSQAFVLAGVGTGELFF	TGCGCCAGCAGCCAAGCTTTCGTACTAGCGGGAGTAGGTACCGGGGAGCTGTTTTTT
.	TRBV6-1	TRBD1	TRBJ1-2	CASSEALHRGFFGYTF	TGTGCCAGCAGTGAAGCTCTACACAGGGGATTTTTTGGCTACACCTTC
few	TRBV4-3	.	TRBJ2-3	CASSPDSLDTQYF	TGCGCCAGCTCCCCGGACAGCCTGGATACGCAGTATTTT
.	TRBV4-1	.	TRBJ2-7	CASSQTPPGYEQYF	TGCGCCAGCAGCCAAACCCCTCCCGGGTACGAGCAGTACTTC
.	TRBV28	.	TRBJ1-3	CASSHNSGNTIYF	TGTGCCAGCAGTCACAACTCTGGAAACACCATATATTTT
few	TRBV7-9	TRBD1	TRBJ2-1	CANQVWTGSSYNEQFF	TGTGCCAACCAAGTCTGGACAGGGAGCTCCTACAATGAGCAGTTCTTC
.	TRBV5-4	TRBD1	TRBJ2-5	CASSFAGGSQETQYF	TGTGCCAGCAGCTTCGCAGGGGGCAGCCAAGAGACCCAGTACTTC
.	TRBV4-1	.	TRBJ1-2	CASSQVGRTANYGYTF	TGCGCCAGCAGCCAAGTCGGGCGGACAGCTAACTATGGCTACACCTTC
few	TRBV6-4	TRBD2	TRBJ2-7	CASSDSAGLDPYYEQYF	TGTGCCAGCAGTGACTCGGCGGGACTAGACCCCTACTACGAGCAGTACTTC
.	TRBV7-8	TRBD2	TRBJ2-5	CASSFPSSGEETQYF	TGTGCCAGCAGCTTCCCATCTAGCGGGGAAGAGACCCAGTACTTC
.	TRBV4-1	.	TRBJ2-1	CASSQDERAEEGNEQFF	TGCGCCAGCAGCCAAGATGAACGGGCGGAGGAAGGGAATGAGCAGTTCTTC
.	TRBV11-2	.	TRBJ1-2	CASSLRVLRGDYGYTF	TGTGCCAGCAGCTTACGCGTTCTCCGAGGAGACTATGGCTACACCTTC
.	TRBV5-1	TRBD1	TRBJ2-2	CASSFTTGPGGGELFF	TGCGCCAGCAGCTTTACCACGGGACCAGGGGGCGGGGAGCTGTTTTTT
.	TRBV7-2	.	TRBJ1-1	CASSLAQGSKAFF	TGTGCCAGCAGCTTAGCACAGGGATCCAAAGCTTTCTTT
.	TRBV4-1	TRBD1	TRBJ1-1	CASSPPRTGLGTEAFF	TGCGCCAGCAGCCCCCCCAGGACAGGGTTAGGAACTGAAGCTTTCTTT
.	TRBV6-6	.	TRBJ2-7	CASSYSPPESYEQYF	TGTGCCAGCAGTTACTCGCCTCCAGAATCCTACGAGCAGTACTTC
.	TRBV14	.	TRBJ2-3	CASSQDLGEPSTDTQYF	TGTGCCAGCAGCCAGGACTTGGGAGAACCTAGCACAGATACGCAGTATTTT
.	TRBV5-1	.	TRBJ2-5	CASSLVLGGAQETQYF	TGCGCCAGCAGCTTGGTTCTCGGGGGTGCTCAAGAGACCCAGTACTTC